This T cell receptor beta chain was identified in a study of shared clonotypes between healthy human individuals. For this clone: Its antigen is not known.

Overall study findings and caveats: Genetic and exposure-history diversity was limited by the small donor number.

The material for each subset, its genomic DNA, was split evenly across several immunoSEQ plates. Profiling relied on immunoSEQ multiplex PCR, and the TCRdb table lists in-frame clones only, not all of them. The table includes 500,000 to 650,000 clones, around 80% detected once. Germline assignment: CDR1 SQVTM and CDR2 ANQGSEA. The CDR3 is 14 residues long. V dropped 7 bases and J dropped 4 bases, with 19 bases sitting between them. Recent acute infections and vaccinations were absent in the healthy HIV-negative adult donors. The chain links TRBV29-1 to TRBJ2-5; perhaps TRBD2 as D (6 bases). Sequenced sample: PBMCs. The source of this sequence is a woman between 35 and 50 years old in good health. Some clones in this sample may be carry-over from other donors' samples. CDR3 protein: CSGGVSSVPETQYF. CDR3 sequence (DNA): TGCAGCGGGGGGGTCTCTAGCGTCCCAGAGACCCAGTACTTC.